Each of the 22 T cell receptor beta chains below was sequenced from the same sample in a study of blood T cell repertoires in COVID-19. The table came from immunoSEQ multiplex PCR; TCRdb's copy has only in-frame clones and leaves some out. In the table there are 250,000 to 300,000 clones, roughly 88% of which are singletons. Sequencing used peripheral blood. These TCRs come from an older woman with COVID-19, enrolled during active disease.

The CDR3 bases are TGTGCCACCAGCATACGAATAGCGGGAGATCTATCAGATACGCAGTATTTT. Translated, it gives CATSIRIAGDLSDTQYF. This rearrangement joins TRBV15 to TRBJ2-3; TRBD2 matches 9 bases. The V gene's germline CDR1 is LNHNV and CDR2 YYDKDF (reference sequence). This CDR3 is built from 17 residues. Trimming took 4 bases from V and 4 from J; bases not matched to a gene: 12.

The chain recombines TRBV6-4 with TRBJ2-2; TRBD2 matches 9 bases. The length of the CDR3 is 19 residues. CDR1 and CDR2 from the germline V gene are MRHNA and SNTAGT. The J segment lost 1 base and the V segment lost 4 bases, leaving 13 bases of the junction unmatched. The CDR3 nucleotides read TGTGCCAGCAGTGCCCAACTAGCGGGTCATGCTAAGAACACCGGGGAGCTGTTTTTT. Protein: CASSAQLAGHAKNTGELFF.

This chain links TRBV2 with TRBJ2-7; D uncertain. The germline V and J ends were trimmed by 1 base and 4 bases, with 8 bases remaining between them. The V gene's germline CDR1 is SNHLY and CDR2 FYNNEI. This CDR3 is 13 amino acids long. CDR3 amino acids: CASSEEVGYEQYF. The DNA of the CDR3 is TGTGCCAGCAGTGAAGAGGTCGGGTACGAGCAGTACTTC.

This clone has just one count. This sequence joins TRBV28 and TRBJ1-5, with no clear D. The germline CDR1 and CDR2 sequences are MDHEN and SYDVKM. The length of the CDR3 is 14 residues. Deletions cut 3 bases from V and 6 bases from J, with 12 bases between. CDR3 loop: CASSLGGRGQPQHF. CDR3 DNA: TGTGCCAGCAGTTTGGGAGGCCGGGGTCAGCCCCAGCATTTT.

This clone was detected a few times. Other DNA sequences in the same sample also yield this CDR3. The chain joins TRBV18 to TRBJ1-5; 7 bases match TRBD1. This CDR3 spans 14 amino acids. The germline V gene encodes CDR1 KGHSH and CDR2 LQKENI. After removal of 6 bases from V and 2 bases from J, the junction contained 4 bases not matched to a gene. CDR3 in DNA: TGTGCCAGCTCCCTCGGACAGGGCAATCAGCCCCAGCATTTT. Translation: CASSLGQGNQPQHF. Filled out from reference TRBV18 and TRBJ1-5, the complete variable domain reads NAGVMQNPRHLVRRRGQEARLRCSPMKGHSHVYWYRQLPEEGLKFMVYLQKENIIDESGMPKERFSAEFPKEGPSILRIQQVVRGDSAAYFCASSLGQGNQPQHFGDGTRLSIL.

This rearrangement joins TRBV28 to TRBJ2-5; the match to TRBD1 covers 10 bases. Looked up from germline, CDR1 is MDHEN and CDR2 is SYDVKM. V lost 3 bases to trimming and J lost 5 bases; unmatched junction nucleotides: 6. The CDR3 consists of 15 residues. In nucleotides, the CDR3 is TGTGCCAGCAGTTTTGACAGGGGGCGCGCGGAGACCCAGTACTTC. This codes for CASSFDRGRAETQYF.

The chain has TRBV11-3 and TRBJ2-1; TRBD1 matches 8 bases. CDR1 is SGHNT, CDR2 YENEEA, per germline. The V gene end was trimmed by 5 bases and the J gene end by 8 bases; junction bases not matched to a gene: 8. The CDR3 sequence is 14 residues long. Written as DNA, the CDR3 is TGTGCCAGCAGCCGAAGGACAGGGCATTATGAGCAGTTCTTC. This gives the protein CASSRRTGHYEQFF.

V and J are TRBV20-1 and TRBJ1-2, with 8 nucleotides matching TRBD1. Germline assignment: CDR1 DFQATT and CDR2 SNEGSKA (reference sequence). The length of the CDR3 is 11 residues. With 6 bases clipped from V and 7 bases from J, the junction kept 4 bases outside the gene matches. The CDR3 nucleotides read TGCAGTGCGAGACAGGGGATTGGCTACACCTTC. Amino acid sequence: CSARQGIGYTF.

The chain has TRBV28 and TRBJ1-2, with 7 nucleotides matching TRBD1. CDR3 size: 13 residues. Per germline, CDR1 MDHEN and CDR2 SYDVKM. Trimming took 5 bases from V and 5 from J; bases not matched to a gene: 5. CDR3 loop: CASSAGTVYGYTF. The CDR3 DNA is TGTGCCAGCAGTGCCGGGACAGTTTATGGCTACACCTTC.

The rearrangement uses TRBV24-1 and TRBJ2-1; 14 bases map to TRBD2. V was pared by 7 bases and J by 10 bases, with 2 bases of the junction left unmatched. CDR3 length equals 13 residues. Germline-derived CDR1 and CDR2 are KGHDR and SFDVKD. For the CDR3, the DNA is TGTGCCACCAGGGGACTAGCGGGAGCAGAGCAGTTCTTC. Amino acid sequence: CATRGLAGAEQFF.

This chain links TRBV11-3 with TRBJ2-1; no firm D call. Trimming removed 3 bases at V and 0 bases at J, with 9 bases between. The germline CDR1 and CDR2 sequences are SGHNT and YENEEA. The CDR3 is 15 amino acids. CDR3 coding DNA: TGTGCCAGCAGCTTTCATCGGAGCTCCTACAATGAGCAGTTCTTC. This gives the protein CASSFHRSSYNEQFF.

This chain connects TRBV3-1 (or the pseudogene TRBV3-2) to TRBJ2-5, with TRBD2 matching over 13 bases. The V segment lost 4 bases and the J segment 5 bases; nucleotides outside the gene matches: 4. In germline, CDR1 is LGHDT, CDR2 YNNKEL (reference sequence). This CDR3 has 15 amino acids. CDR3: CASSLGTSGTETQYF. The CDR3 region has the DNA TGTGCCAGCAGCCTTGGGACTAGCGGGACGGAGACCCAGTACTTC.

The chain employs TRBV27 and TRBJ2-7; tentatively, D is TRBD2 (5 bases). CDR3 length: 18 amino acids. Germline-derived CDR1 and CDR2 are MNHEY and SMNVEV (reference sequence). Trimming cost V 3 bases and J 0 bases, with 21 bases left between them. CDR3 region: CASSFGPRSEGISYEQYF. In nucleotides, the CDR3 is TGTGCCAGCAGTTTCGGTCCCAGATCCGAGGGAATCTCCTACGAGCAGTACTTC.

This chain connects TRBV19 to TRBJ1-5; D uncertain. Germline CDR1 reads LNHDA; CDR2 reads SQIVND (reference sequence). Trimming removed 1 base from V and 2 bases from J, with 12 bases in between. CDR3 size: 16 residues. In nucleotides, the CDR3 is TGTGCCAGTAGTATAGCCCACGGGAATGGCAATCAGCCCCAGCATTTT. Protein: CASSIAHGNGNQPQHF.

In its sample, this clone was seen once. The gene calls are TRBV19 and TRBJ2-5, with a weak D call TRBD2 (6 bases). Germline loops: CDR1 LNHDA, CDR2 SQIVND (reference sequence). Trimming removed 8 bases at V and 5 bases at J, with 18 bases between. The CDR3 covers 14 residues. The CDR3 DNA follows: TGTGCCAGTGCAGGGACTGGGATATGGGAGACCCAGTACTTC. Translated: CASAGTGIWETQYF.

Here the CDR3 reads CASRGNGAGANVLTF. CDR3 DNA: TGTGCCAGCAGAGGAAACGGGGCTGGGGCCAACGTCCTGACTTTC. The chain combines TRBV28 with TRBJ2-6; TRBD2 might be the D (5 bases). V lost 6 bases, J lost 2 bases, and 11 bases lay in between. Germline values: CDR1 MDHEN, CDR2 SYDVKM. The CDR3 sequence is 15 residues long.

The chain carries TRBV5-1 and TRBJ1-2, with no clear D. V gave up 0 bases and J gave up 0 bases, with 9 bases separating them. Germline V CDR1 and CDR2: SGHRS, YFSETQ. The CDR3 spans 15 residues. Here the CDR3 DNA reads TGCGCCAGCAGCTTGGGACATACCGCTAACTATGGCTACACCTTC. Residues: CASSLGHTANYGYTF.

The V gene is TRBV19, the J gene TRBJ2-1; D uncertain. This CDR3 is built from 13 residues. The germline V gene encodes CDR1 LNHDA and CDR2 SQIVND (reference sequence). V gave up 3 bases and J gave up 5 bases, with 8 bases separating them. The CDR3 sequence is CASSMSRDNEQFF. The CDR3 DNA is TGTGCCAGTAGTATGTCCCGGGACAATGAGCAGTTCTTC.

The gene calls are TRBV30 and TRBJ1-1, with no clear D. Germline V CDR1 and CDR2: GTSNPN, SVGIG (reference sequence). CDR3 length: 14 residues. V lost 2 bases, J lost 3 bases, and 13 bases lay in between. In nucleotides, the CDR3 is TGTGCCTGGAGTAGAGTCCTTCGGGACACTGAAGCTTTCTTT. As protein: CAWSRVLRDTEAFF.

As DNA, the CDR3 is TGTGCCAGCAGCACCTCGGGACTAGCGGAAGAGCAGTTCTTC. Protein sequence: CASSTSGLAEEQFF. The V call is TRBV11-2, the J call TRBJ2-1; TRBD2 agrees at 11 bases. The CDR3 contains 14 residues. Germline CDR1 and CDR2: SGHAT and FQNNGV. V was clipped by 5 bases and J by 10 bases; unmatched bases: 7.

This rearrangement joins TRBV19 to TRBJ2-3; D is ambiguous. CDR1 and CDR2 from the germline V gene are LNHDA and SQIVND (reference sequence). The CDR3 is made up of 14 amino acids. Trimming removed 1 base at V and 6 bases at J, with 11 bases between. DNA of the CDR3: TGTGCCAGTAGTATAGGTCAGGATATTGATACGCAGTATTTT. Its translation is CASSIGQDIDTQYF.

This chain connects TRBV19 to TRBJ1-5; TRBD1 might be the D (5 bases). V dropped 8 bases and J dropped 9 bases, with 14 bases sitting between them. CDR3 length: 12 amino acids. In germline, CDR1 is LNHDA, CDR2 SQIVND (reference sequence). For the CDR3, the DNA is TGTGCCAGTCGGGACTCCCAGGGGCCCCAGCATTTT. Translated: CASRDSQGPQHF. Full variable domain (missing parts from reference TRBV19 and TRBJ1-5): DGGITQSPKYLFRKEGQNVTLSCEQNLNHDAMYWYRQDPGQGLRLIYYSQIVNDFQKGDIAEGYSVSREKKESFPLTVTSAQKNPTAFYLCASRDSQGPQHFGDGTRLSIL.